A single sample gave rise to the 25 T cell receptor beta chains below, sequenced in a study of blood T cell repertoires in COVID-19. TCRdb's table, derived via immunoSEQ multiplex PCR, lists solely in-frame clones and lacks some. The table has about 69,000 clones, 86% seen once. The sample taken for sequencing was peripheral blood. These receptors were taken from a man younger than 45 with acute or convalescent COVID-19.

The sample holds one count of this clone. The chain joins TRBV30 to TRBJ2-4; 9 bases match TRBD2. Looked up from germline, CDR1 is GTSNPN and CDR2 is SVGIG (reference sequence). The CDR3 runs to 16 residues. The V and J ends lost 3 bases and 0 bases, in that order; junction bases with no gene match: 6. The CDR3 loop reads CAWSRLAALAKNIQYF. Written as DNA, the CDR3 is TGTGCCTGGAGCAGACTAGCGGCTCTAGCCAAAAACATTCAGTACTTC.

The chain employs TRBV5-5 and TRBJ1-1; D gene ambiguous. The germline V gene has CDR1 SGHKS and CDR2 YYEKEE (reference sequence). Trimming left V 2 bases short and J 1 base short, with 6 bases between. The CDR3 loop spans 13 amino acids. CDR3: CASSFGRNTEAFF. The CDR3 DNA reads as TGTGCCAGCAGCTTTGGCAGGAACACTGAAGCTTTCTTT.

This chain joins TRBV28 and TRBJ2-3; D call uncertain. The germline V gene encodes CDR1 MDHEN and CDR2 SYDVKM. The length of the CDR3 is 16 residues. The V end lost 7 bases, the J end lost 0 bases, and 17 bases lay between the germline ends. The CDR3 DNA is TGTGCCAGCACTCGCGCAACCCCGATAAGCACAGATACGCAGTATTTT. Translating gives CASTRATPISTDTQYF.

The genes are TRBV7-3 and TRBJ2-2, with 9 nucleotides matching TRBD1. With 5 bases clipped from V and 5 bases from J, the junction kept 6 bases outside the gene matches. The CDR3 length is 15 residues. Germline V gene sequence: CDR1 SGHTA, CDR2 FQGTGA. The CDR3 sequence is CASSLSGQGTGELFF. In nucleotides, the CDR3 is TGTGCCAGCAGCCTTTCGGGACAGGGTACCGGGGAGCTGTTTTTT.

The J gene is TRBJ2-5, the V gene TRBV19, with 7 bases that match TRBD1. The V segment lost 4 bases and the J segment 5 bases; nucleotides outside the gene matches: 4. Per germline, CDR1 LNHDA and CDR2 SQIVND (reference sequence). The CDR3 consists of 13 residues. The CDR3 protein is CASSKGQWETQYF. Here the CDR3 DNA reads TGTGCCAGTAGTAAGGGACAGTGGGAGACCCAGTACTTC.

The chain is built from TRBV5-8 and TRBJ2-7, with 11 bases identical to TRBD2. The CDR3 contains 17 residues. Trimming at V came to 2 bases and at J to 0 bases, leaving 7 bases not matched to a gene. CDR1 is SGHTS, CDR2 YDEGEE, per germline. This CDR3 is CASSFRTSGPYSYEQYF. The CDR3 DNA sequence: TGTGCCAGCAGCTTTCGGACTAGCGGGCCTTACTCCTACGAGCAGTACTTC.

The chain employs TRBV5-1 and TRBJ1-6; TRBD1 is a possible D gene (6 bases). The CDR3 is 17 residues long. Trimming shortened V by 2 bases and J by 9 bases, and 21 bases separated the two germline ends. Germline V gene sequence: CDR1 SGHRS, CDR2 YFSETQ. The CDR3 spells CASSFDRWTVEGSPLHF. In nucleotides, the CDR3 is TGCGCCAGCAGCTTTGATCGTTGGACAGTCGAAGGTTCACCCCTCCACTTT.

J is TRBJ2-2 and V is TRBV6-5; 7 bases are a match to TRBD2. Per germline, CDR1 MNHEY and CDR2 SVGAGI. Trimming cost V 6 bases and J 2 bases; bases outside gene matches: 3. This CDR3 contains 14 residues. CDR3 sequence reads: CASRPGGNTGELFF. CDR3 coding DNA: TGTGCCAGCAGACCGGGAGGCAACACCGGGGAGCTGTTTTTT.

The genes are TRBV7-9 and TRBJ2-1, with 15 nucleotides matching TRBD2. This CDR3 spans 19 amino acids. Germline lookup yields CDR1 SEHNR and CDR2 FQNEAQ (reference sequence). The V and J ends lost 3 bases and 0 bases, in that order; junction bases with no gene match: 6. The CDR3 DNA is TGTGCCAGCAGCTTTCCCGGGACTAGCGGGAGGAGCTCCTACAATGAGCAGTTCTTC. It codes for CASSFPGTSGRSSYNEQFF. Complete variable domain (other parts from reference TRBV7-9 and TRBJ2-1): DTGVSQNPRHKITKRGQNVTFRCDPISEHNRLYWYRQTLGQGPEFLTYFQNEAQLEKSRLLSDRFSAERPKGSFSTLEIQRTEQGDSAMYLCASSFPGTSGRSSYNEQFFGPGTRLTVL.

CDR3 DNA: TGTGCCAGCAGAGCGGGCGGGTACGAGCAGTACTTC. This gives the protein CASRAGGYEQYF. The V and J genes are TRBV13 and TRBJ2-7, with TRBD2 as a possible D gene (6 bases). The ends were cut back, 6 bases at V and 4 bases at J, with 10 bases in the middle. The CDR3 totals 12 residues. Looked up from germline, CDR1 is PRHDT and CDR2 is FYEKMQ (reference sequence).

This clone was picked up one time. The gene calls are TRBV6-6 and TRBJ1-1, with a tentative D call TRBD1 (5 bases). Deletions cut 6 bases from V and 1 base from J, with 15 bases between. This CDR3 region has 15 residues. CDR1 and CDR2 from the germline V gene are MNHNY and SVGAGI (reference sequence). The CDR3 protein is CASSRTRAENTEAFF. CDR3 nucleotide sequence: TGTGCCAGCAGCCGTACCAGGGCAGAGAACACTGAAGCTTTCTTT.

V and J are TRBV11-2 and TRBJ1-1; a possible D gene is TRBD1 (6 bases). The germline V gene encodes CDR1 SGHAT and CDR2 FQNNGV. The V end lost 5 bases, the J end lost 1 base, and 17 bases lay between the germline ends. CDR3 size: 16 residues. The DNA of the CDR3 is TGTGCCAGCAGCCCCTTGGGGGCAGGCGGGAACACTGAAGCTTTCTTT. This sequence encodes CASSPLGAGGNTEAFF.

The genes are TRBV4-1 and TRBJ2-7, with D maybe TRBD1 (6 bases). The CDR3 length is 13 residues. V was shortened by 1 base and J by 6 bases, with 10 bases between the two germline ends. Germline assignment: CDR1 MGHRA and CDR2 YSYEKL. The CDR3 here is CASSQGTGREQYV. Written as DNA, the CDR3 is TGCGCCAGCAGCCAAGGAACAGGGCGCGAGCAGTACGTC.

The chain combines TRBV6-5 with TRBJ1-3, with D possibly matching TRBD1 (6 bases). There are 15 residues in the CDR3. Germline loops: CDR1 MNHEY, CDR2 SVGAGI. Trimming cost V 4 bases and J 4 bases, with 14 bases left between them. CDR3: CASSSHRVSGNTIYF. For the CDR3, the DNA is TGTGCCAGCAGTTCCCACAGGGTTTCGGGAAACACCATATATTTT.

The chain links TRBV6-6 to TRBJ1-1; D is undetermined. This CDR3 spans 11 amino acids. Germline V gene sequence: CDR1 MNHNY, CDR2 SVGAGI (reference sequence). V dropped 2 bases and J dropped 6 bases, with 4 bases sitting between them. For the CDR3, the DNA is TGTGCCAGCAGTTACCGGGCTGAAGCTTTCTTT. Encoded protein: CASSYRAEAFF.

A remark on this clone: The junction does not match germline at one end; this may be a read error. J is TRBJ2-2 and V is TRBV7-7, with D possibly TRBD2 on 5 matching bases. CDR1 is SSHAT and CDR2 is FNYEAQ in the germline V gene (reference sequence). This CDR3 comprises 15 residues. The CDR3 DNA reads TGTGCTAGCAGCCCGCCACCGGGCGAGGGCGGGGAGCTGTTTTTT. Its protein is CASSPPPGEGGELFF. The whole variable domain, remainder taken from reference TRBV7-7 and TRBJ2-2, is GAGVSQSPRYKVTKRGQDVTLRCDPISSHATLYWYQQALGQGPEFLTYFNYEAQPDKSGLPSDRFSAERPEGSISTLTIQRTEQRDSAMYRCASSPPPGEGGELFFGEGSRLTVL.

The chain links TRBV5-1 to TRBJ1-6; D gene ambiguous. The CDR3 consists of 15 residues. Looked up from germline, CDR1 is SGHRS and CDR2 is YFSETQ. Trimming cost V 1 base and J 5 bases, with 10 bases left between them. For the CDR3, the DNA is TGCGCCAGCAGCTTGCTGGCAGAAAATAATTCACCCCTCCACTTT. Protein: CASSLLAENNSPLHF.

V gene TRBV23-1 combines with J gene TRBJ1-4, with TRBD1 matching over 11 bases. TRBV23-1 is an open reading frame, and its role is uncertain. With 4 bases clipped from V and 8 bases from J, the junction kept 6 bases outside the gene matches. The CDR3 sequence is 15 residues long. The CDR3 DNA reads TGCGCCAGCAGTCGCGTCCGGGACAGGGGGGAAAAACTGTTTTTT. Amino acids: CASSRVRDRGEKLFF.

The J gene is TRBJ1-5, the V gene TRBV6-1, with TRBD1 matching over 8 bases. This CDR3 contains 13 residues. V was pared by 10 bases and J by 4 bases, with 6 bases of the junction left unmatched. Per the germline V gene, CDR1 is MNHNS and CDR2 is SASEGT. CDR3 region: CATYDRGNQPQHF. The CDR3 DNA reads as TGTGCCACCTATGACAGGGGAAATCAGCCCCAGCATTTT.

This chain joins TRBV6-1 and TRBJ2-2, with 9 bases fitting TRBD1. Per germline, CDR1 MNHNS and CDR2 SASEGT. V dropped 8 bases and J dropped 5; count of bases not matched to a gene: 6. The CDR3 length is 14 residues. The DNA for the CDR3 is TGTGCCAGCTCCAGGGACAGGGCGACCGGGGAGCTGTTTTTT. Translated, it gives CASSRDRATGELFF.

The gene calls are TRBV12-3 or TRBV12-4 and TRBJ2-7; D is undetermined. The CDR3 is made up of 12 amino acids. The V gene lost 6 bases and the J gene lost 1 base, with 7 bases spanning the gap. The CDR3 DNA reads as TGTGCCAGCAGCGCAGTATCCTACGAGCAGTACTTC. Protein: CASSAVSYEQYF.

The genes are TRBV30 and TRBJ2-5; D may be TRBD2 (6 bases). This CDR3 is 14 amino acids long. The V gene lost 4 bases and the J gene lost 3 bases, with 15 bases spanning the gap. CDR1 is GTSNPN and CDR2 is SVGIG in the germline V gene (reference sequence). CDR3 nucleotide sequence: TGTGCCTGGACCCCCCGGGACTTCGAAGAGACCCAGTACTTC. It codes for CAWTPRDFEETQYF.

The chain combines TRBV23-1 with TRBJ2-6; the D gene is possibly TRBD1 (5 bases). TRBV23-1 is designated an ORF whose function remains uncertain. V was shortened by 4 bases and J by 0 bases, with 19 bases between the two germline ends. The CDR3 consists of 19 residues. As DNA, the CDR3 is TGCGCCAGCAGTCCGGTTGATGGGGCCCTCCCCTCTGGGGCCAACGTCCTGACTTTC. Amino acids: CASSPVDGALPSGANVLTF.

The chain uses TRBV14 and TRBJ1-3; a possible D gene is TRBD1 (5 bases). The germline V and J ends were trimmed by 8 bases and 9 bases, with 8 bases remaining between them. The V gene's germline CDR1 is SGHDN and CDR2 FVKESK. CDR3 size: 10 residues. CDR3 in amino acids: CASGGATIYF. CDR3 DNA: TGTGCCAGCGGAGGGGCCACCATATATTTT.

The chain links TRBV19 to TRBJ2-5, with TRBD2 identical over 11 bases. CDR3 size: 16 residues. Germline assignment: CDR1 LNHDA and CDR2 SQIVND (reference sequence). Trimming at V came to 5 bases and at J to 3 bases, leaving 8 bases not matched to a gene. CDR3 region: CASSSRASGRKETQYF. The CDR3 DNA reads TGTGCCAGTAGTTCTCGGGCTAGCGGGAGGAAAGAGACCCAGTACTTC.